The entry that follows covers one TCR beta chain sequence. What it binds is not known. In the PCR, 60 Vbeta and 13 Jbeta primers were used. The repertoire was sequenced with immunoSEQ multiplex PCR; TCRdb's copy has only in-frame clones and lacks some. The sample consists of 200,000 to 250,000 clones, about 80% of them appearing once. This sample was taken from a study of cytomegalovirus exposure and HLA in healthy donors. V lost 0 bases, J lost 6 bases, and 6 bases stayed unmatched. Germline V gene sequence: CDR1 SGHRS, CDR2 YFSETQ. The CDR3 is 15 amino acids. Whole-study findings and limits: Reportedly, a later analysis found an Asian-associated ancestry cluster had fewer N-insertions than the roughly 700-donor mean. The study listed roughly 150 cytomegalovirus-associated TCR beta chains.

The chain has TRBV5-1 and TRBJ2-1; 7 bases align to TRBD1. The sequenced sample consisted of PBMCs. The clonotype was recovered from a woman in her sixties or seventies in good health and CMV-seropositive. CDR3 region: CASSLGPTGLNEQFF. The CDR3 bases are TGCGCCAGCAGCTTGGGCCCGACAGGGCTCAATGAGCAGTTCTTC.